Following are 27 T cell receptor beta chains from one sample sequenced in a study of early T cells in non-severe SARS-CoV-2 infection (dated by TCRdb to about 2021). To prepare the library, 5' RACE was applied. The run used a NextSeq 500. TCRdb redid the processing of the public reads, applying fastp at Q25 and MiXCR, and retained in-frame beta chains. Here each entry gathers all rows of one CDR3 protein and keeps the most common genes and DNA. Recorded for this sample are about 58,000 distinct CDR3 sequences; around 13% of them occurred a single time. The ten largest clones represent 0.95% to 1.5% of the sample. The material was whole blood, obtained at baseline. These receptors were obtained from an adult who was a healthcare worker with PCR-confirmed SARS-CoV-2 infection or an uninfected control (not recorded which). The donor label of this sample is uncertain.

J is TRBJ2-1 and V is TRBV3-1; 9 bases map to TRBD2. There are 15 residues in the CDR3. Losses at the gene ends were 3 bases for V and 4 bases for J; bases not matched to a gene: 4. Germline CDR1 and CDR2: LGHDT and YNNKEL (reference sequence). The CDR3 protein is CASSQQAGGYNEQFF. CDR3 nucleotides: TGTGCCAGCAGCCAGCAAGCGGGGGGATACAATGAGCAGTTCTTC.

The J gene is TRBJ2-2, the V gene TRBV5-8; 7 bases agree with TRBD1. Germline CDR1 is SGHTS and CDR2 is YDEGEE. J lost 4 bases, V lost 2 bases, and 11 bases had no gene match. The CDR3 spans 17 residues. Written as DNA, the CDR3 is TGTGCCAGCAGCTTTGGGACAGACATTTCCACCACCGGGGAGCTGTTTTTT. Translation: CASSFGTDISTTGELFF.

DNA for the CDR3: TGTGCCAGCAGCTTAGTCGACAAGGATAAACAGTTCTTC. Encoded protein: CASSLVDKDKQFF. The chain uses TRBV7-3 and TRBJ2-1, with D unclear. Germline V gives CDR1 SGHTA, CDR2 FQGTGA. This CDR3 has 13 residues. V was cut by 2 bases and J by 13 bases, with 15 bases left in between.

V is TRBV5-1 and J is TRBJ1-2; no firm D call. V shed 0 bases and J shed 8 bases, with 8 bases lying between them. In germline, CDR1 is SGHRS, CDR2 YFSETQ. This CDR3 has 12 amino acids. The CDR3 protein is CASSLEGAGYTF. The DNA of the CDR3 is TGCGCCAGCAGCTTGGAGGGAGCCGGCTACACCTTC.

This clonotype was detected many times. J is TRBJ1-1 and V is TRBV5-4, with 7 positions matching TRBD1. The CDR3 runs 14 residues. With V trimmed by 4 bases and J by 2 bases, 5 bases remained unmatched. CDR1 is SGHNT, CDR2 YYREEE, per germline (reference sequence). The CDR3 spells CASSVGQKNTEAFF. CDR3 nucleotides: TGTGCCAGCAGCGTGGGACAGAAAAACACTGAAGCTTTCTTT.

This clonotype has just a few counts. The chain recombines TRBV7-9 with TRBJ1-3; 8 bases agree with TRBD1. This CDR3 contains 15 residues. V lost 4 bases and J lost 6; bases outside the gene matches: 8. From germline, CDR1 is SEHNR and CDR2 FQNEAQ (reference sequence). As DNA, the CDR3 is TGTGCCAGCAGCTCTGACAGGGGCACTGAAAACACCATATATTTT. This sequence encodes CASSSDRGTENTIYF.

This clonotype was observed a few times. The chain uses TRBV3-1 and TRBJ1-1; D gene unclear. There are 15 residues in the CDR3. Between the trimmed V and J ends, which lost 1 base and 1 base, there was a span of 10 bases. The germline V gene encodes CDR1 LGHDT and CDR2 YNNKEL (reference sequence). The CDR3: CASSQGRRPNTEAFF. CDR3 bases: TGTGCCAGCAGCCAAGGTAGACGGCCGAACACTGAAGCTTTCTTT.

The rearrangement links TRBV3-1 to TRBJ2-3, with no clear D. Trimming pared 1 base from V and 0 bases from J, leaving 8 bases between. The CDR3 runs to 15 residues. CDR1 and CDR2 (germline): LGHDT, YNNKEL (reference sequence). The CDR3 DNA is TGTGCCAGCAGCCAAGGATCTCTTAGCACAGATACGCAGTATTTT. Its translation is CASSQGSLSTDTQYF.

The rearrangement uses TRBV4-1 and TRBJ2-2, with 10 bases aligning to TRBD1. Germline-derived CDR1 and CDR2 are MGHRA and YSYEKL. The CDR3 spans 16 residues. V lost 3 bases, J lost 1 base, and 2 bases stayed unmatched. The CDR3 loop is CASSQGQGRNTGELFF. Written as DNA, the CDR3 is TGCGCCAGCAGCCAGGGACAGGGGAGGAACACCGGGGAGCTGTTTTTT.

The sample holds a few counts of this clonotype. The rearrangement links TRBV2 to TRBJ2-3; TRBD1 matches at 9 bases. The CDR3 has 15 amino acids. CDR1 and CDR2 (germline): SNHLY, FYNNEI. V dropped 0 bases and J dropped 6; count of bases not matched to a gene: 4. CDR3 nucleotide sequence: TGTGCCAGCAGTGAAGCAAGGACAGGGGATGATACGCAGTATTTT. It encodes CASSEARTGDDTQYF.

This clonotype was seen at least ten times. V gene TRBV20-1 combines with J gene TRBJ2-1; 11 bases agree with TRBD2. The V segment lost 5 bases and the J segment 7 bases; nucleotides outside the gene matches: 10. Germline CDR1 is DFQATT and CDR2 is SNEGSKA (reference sequence). The CDR3 consists of 15 residues. The chain's CDR3 is CSAPGTSGLVNEQFF. As DNA, the CDR3 is TGCAGTGCTCCCGGGACTAGCGGCCTTGTGAATGAGCAGTTCTTC.

This chain joins TRBV4-1 and TRBJ1-2; 9 bases are shared with TRBD1. The CDR3 length is 14 residues. J gave up 7 bases and V 1 base, and 4 bases lay outside the gene matches. Germline lookup yields CDR1 MGHRA and CDR2 YSYEKL. The CDR3 loop is CASSQVGTGSGYTF. Here the CDR3 DNA reads TGCGCCAGCAGCCAAGTGGGGACAGGGAGTGGCTACACCTTC.

The chain links TRBV11-2 to TRBJ1-3, with D uncertain. Germline loops: CDR1 SGHAT, CDR2 FQNNGV. The CDR3 consists of 16 residues. Trimming shortened V by 7 bases and J by 4 bases, and 20 bases separated the two germline ends. CDR3 sequence: CASTAYRIPGGNTIYF. The CDR3, as DNA: TGTGCCAGCACCGCTTATCGTATTCCGGGAGGAAACACCATATATTTT.

The chain joins TRBV13 to TRBJ2-6; no clear D. In germline, CDR1 is PRHDT, CDR2 FYEKMQ (reference sequence). The CDR3 is 17 residues long. Trimming cost V 4 bases and J 0 bases, with 13 bases left between them. In nucleotides, the CDR3 is TGTGCCAGCAGCTCGAACCCATCCCTCTCTGGGGCCAACGTCCTGACTTTC. Translating it yields CASSSNPSLSGANVLTF.

This clonotype was picked up a small number of times. This rearrangement joins TRBV2 to TRBJ2-3, with 12 bases that match TRBD2. This CDR3 has 16 residues. Germline V lookup: CDR1 SNHLY, CDR2 FYNNEI. J lost 5 bases, V lost 7 bases, and 10 bases had no gene match. As DNA, the CDR3 is TGTGCCAGCACCCCATGGACTAGCGGGGATGGAGATACGCAGTATTTT. Its translation is CASTPWTSGDGDTQYF.

This clonotype was observed a few times. The chain uses TRBV20-1 and TRBJ2-3, with D tentatively TRBD1 (6 bases). The CDR3 contains 13 residues. Germline V CDR1 and CDR2: DFQATT, SNEGSKA (reference sequence). V dropped 3 bases and J dropped 2 bases, with 9 bases sitting between them. The CDR3, as DNA: TGCAGTGCTAGGGACAGCAACACAGATACGCAGTATTTT. Protein product: CSARDSNTDTQYF.

This clonotype appeared a few times. The chain employs TRBV5-6 and TRBJ1-3; unclear D gene. The V gene's germline CDR1 is SGHDT and CDR2 YYEEEE. The V end was cut by 0 bases, the J end by 0 bases, with 7 bases between. The CDR3 consists of 15 residues. The CDR3 reads CASSLGIISGNTIYF. CDR3 sequence (DNA): TGTGCCAGCAGCTTGGGAATTATCTCTGGAAACACCATATATTTT.

This chain uses TRBV7-8 with TRBJ2-1, with 13 bases aligning to TRBD2. Germline trimming cut 1 base from V and 3 bases from J; bases unmatched to any gene: 6. Germline loops: CDR1 SGHVS, CDR2 FQNEAQ. This CDR3 comprises 18 residues. The DNA for the CDR3 is TGTGCCAGCAGCTTAGGGACTAGCGGGGGATACCTCTACAATGAGCAGTTCTTC. Translation gives CASSLGTSGGYLYNEQFF.

This clonotype came up a few times. The chain combines TRBV24-1 with TRBJ2-2, with D perhaps TRBD1 or TRBD2 (6 bases each). The CDR3 has 12 residues. Germline loops: CDR1 KGHDR, CDR2 SFDVKD. V lost 7 bases and J 7 bases, leaving 9 bases between the germline ends. The CDR3 sequence is CATSRGGGELFF. CDR3 coding DNA: TGTGCCACCAGCAGGGGAGGCGGGGAGCTGTTTTTT.

The chain joins TRBV18 to TRBJ2-5; no reliable D call. Looked up from germline, CDR1 is KGHSH and CDR2 is LQKENI. The CDR3 spans 12 residues. V was shortened by 2 bases and J by 4 bases, with 5 bases between the two germline ends. The CDR3 DNA is TGTGCCAGCTCACCAACGCGAGAGACCCAGTACTTC. Amino acid sequence: CASSPTRETQYF.

There are many counts of this clonotype. At one boundary the junction diverges from the germline segment, which might be a read error. The chain joins TRBV13 to TRBJ2-2; TRBD1 agrees at 9 bases. Germline V gives CDR1 PRHDT, CDR2 FYEKMQ (reference sequence). CDR3 length: 14 amino acids. For the CDR3, the DNA is TGTGCCAGCAGCTCGACAGGGGGTGCCGGGGAGCTTTTTTTT. Its protein product is CASSSTGGAGELFF.

This clonotype was found many times. The J gene is TRBJ2-5, the V gene TRBV30; the D is unclear. This CDR3 is 15 amino acids long. Germline CDR1 reads GTSNPN; CDR2 reads SVGIG (reference sequence). V dropped 1 base and J dropped 1 base, with 13 bases sitting between them. The CDR3 region has the DNA TGTGCCTGGAGTGCCCCAACCGTGGGCCAAGAGACCCAGTACTTC. Translation gives CAWSAPTVGQETQYF.

This clonotype was observed at least ten times. The chain's CDR3 is CASSPILTTRNEQFF. For the CDR3, the DNA is TGTGCCAGCTCCCCGATCCTTACCACGAGGAATGAGCAGTTCTTC. The chain links TRBV6-1 to TRBJ2-1; D is unclear. The ends were cut back, 8 bases at V and 7 bases at J, with 21 bases in the middle. Germline CDR1 MNHNS, CDR2 SASEGT. The CDR3 is 15 amino acids.

This clonotype occurred a few times. The chain has TRBV18 and TRBJ2-1; the D gene is possibly TRBD2 (5 bases). Germline V gene data show CDR1 as KGHSH and CDR2 as LQKENI. This CDR3 spans 13 amino acids. V was clipped by 6 bases and J by 5 bases, with 11 bases between them. CDR3 in amino acids: CASSQLENNEQFF. CDR3 DNA: TGTGCCAGCTCCCAACTAGAAAACAATGAGCAGTTCTTC.

In this sample, this clonotype turned up a few times. The chain uses TRBV5-1 and TRBJ2-5, with TRBD2 as a possible D gene (6 bases). CDR1 and CDR2 (germline): SGHRS, YFSETQ. Trimming left V 0 bases short and J 0 bases short, with 9 bases between. The CDR3 is made up of 15 amino acids. CDR3: CASSLGSGDQETQYF. The CDR3 region has the DNA TGCGCCAGCAGCTTGGGGTCGGGGGACCAAGAGACCCAGTACTTC.

This clonotype occurred many times. The chain joins TRBV7-9 to TRBJ2-1; D remains ambiguous. V lost 7 bases and J lost 2, with 9 bases in between. This CDR3 contains 13 residues. Germline V CDR1 and CDR2: SEHNR, FQNEAQ (reference sequence). The CDR3 spells CASKFSPYNEQFF. CDR3 coding DNA: TGTGCCAGCAAATTTTCCCCCTACAATGAGCAGTTCTTC.

This clonotype was seen many times. The J gene is TRBJ1-2, the V gene TRBV19, with TRBD1 matching 7 bases. V dropped 7 bases and J dropped 4; count of bases not matched to a gene: 12. Looked up from germline, CDR1 is LNHDA and CDR2 is SQIVND (reference sequence). The CDR3 is 15 amino acids. CDR3 sequence: CASTPHQGVAYGYTF. The CDR3 bases are TGTGCCAGTACCCCGCACCAGGGGGTGGCCTATGGCTACACCTTC.